The 32 T cell receptor beta chains below were found in one sample sequenced in a study of a mutant IDH1 vaccine in newly diagnosed glioma (dated by TCRdb to about 2021). No antigen has been assigned to these receptors. Libraries were prepared through the immunoSEQ multiplex PCR assay. Imported from immuneACCESS, the table was reduced by TCRdb to in-frame sequences with V and J called. These copies leave out some clones; in studies compared against another copy, an unresolved V gene accounts for under half, and the cause of the remainder is not known. The sample data list 110,000 or so clones, and 90% of these were observed just once. The top ten constitute 0.6% to 0.75% of the sample. The intended sense of this specimen's time point label: week 11, during vaccination. Each vaccine dose was 300 ug of a 20-mer mutant IDH1 peptide in Montanide, given subcutaneously with topical imiquimod. The sequenced sample was PBMCs, obtained from a glioma patient whose treatment included an IDH1 peptide vaccine. These receptors were taken from a woman in her fifties or sixties with glioma.

The rearrangement uses TRBV30 and TRBJ1-1; 8 nucleotides line up with TRBD1. J lost 3 bases, V lost 1 base, and 22 bases had no gene match. The CDR3 length is 20 residues. Germline CDR1 reads GTSNPN; CDR2 reads SVGIG (reference sequence). The CDR3 spells CAWSGGTGQAKSPYYTEAFF. For the CDR3, the DNA is TGTGCCTGGAGTGGGGGTACGGGACAGGCCAAAAGCCCTTACTACACTGAAGCTTTCTTT.

On this clone: A read error may produce the germline difference seen at one junction end. V and J are TRBV7-7 and TRBJ2-1; 10 bases match TRBD2. CDR1 is SSHAT and CDR2 is FNYEAQ in the germline V gene (reference sequence). The CDR3 consists of 19 residues. The CDR3 nucleotides read TGTGCTAGCAGCTTAGTTCCAGGGACCAGCGGGAGGGCCTATAATGAGCAGTTCTTC. Its protein is CASSLVPGTSGRAYNEQFF.

This clone was found once. The chain couples TRBV19 to TRBJ1-1; D ambiguous. Between the trimmed V and J ends, which lost 1 base and 0 bases, there was a span of 9 bases. Germline values: CDR1 LNHDA, CDR2 SQIVND (reference sequence). This CDR3 spans 15 amino acids. CDR3 residues: CASSIGQNLNTEAFF. The DNA for the CDR3 is TGTGCCAGTAGTATAGGTCAGAACTTGAACACTGAAGCTTTCTTT.

There are a few counts of this clone. This sequence joins TRBV6-7 and TRBJ2-4; D possibly corresponds to TRBD1 (6 bases). TRBV6-7 is an ORF, with its function uncertain. V lost 7 bases and J lost 2, with 18 bases in between. The CDR3 sequence is 16 residues long. The CDR3 loop reads CASTLPGHRSKNIQYF. The CDR3 DNA reads TGTGCCAGCACTCTCCCGGGACACCGATCCAAAAACATTCAGTACTTC.

This clone was detected once. This chain uses TRBV10-3 with TRBJ2-1; TRBD2 might be the D (5 bases). CDR3 length: 12 amino acids. Germline V lookup: CDR1 ENHRY, CDR2 SYGVKD. Trimming left V 4 bases short and J 5 bases short, with 6 bases between. In nucleotides, the CDR3 is TGTGCCATCAGTGCGCGGGACAATGAGCAGTTCTTC. It is translated as CAISARDNEQFF.

This sequence joins TRBV27 and TRBJ1-2; 8 bases are shared with TRBD1. The CDR3 has 16 residues. Germline lookup yields CDR1 MNHEY and CDR2 SMNVEV (reference sequence). Trimming removed 0 bases from V and 8 bases from J; junction bases left unmatched: 11. CDR3 in DNA: TGTGCCAGCAGTTTATCTTGGACAGGGACCCTGTGGGGCTACACCTTC. Translation gives CASSLSWTGTLWGYTF.

The rearrangement uses TRBV30 and TRBJ2-6; D not resolved. The V gene's germline CDR1 is GTSNPN and CDR2 SVGIG (reference sequence). The CDR3 extends over 14 amino acids. V lost 7 bases and J lost 3, with 13 bases in between. The CDR3 loop is CAFLLWDGANVLTF. CDR3 nucleotides: TGTGCCTTCCTCCTCTGGGATGGGGCCAACGTCCTGACTTTC.

J is TRBJ2-5 and V is TRBV7-9; 9 bases align to TRBD1. Germline lookup yields CDR1 SEHNR and CDR2 FQNEAQ (reference sequence). V trimming: 3 bases; J trimming: 4 bases; junction bases outside the gene matches: 3. This CDR3 has 14 amino acids. For the CDR3, the DNA is TGTGCCAGCAGCTTGGGGACAGGGTTAGAGACCCAGTACTTC. It yields the protein CASSLGTGLETQYF.

This clone was observed once. This chain links TRBV5-6 with TRBJ1-3; 7 nucleotides align to TRBD1. Germline values: CDR1 SGHDT, CDR2 YYEEEE. The trim removed 4 bases at V and 2 bases at J, leaving 3 bases unmatched. The CDR3 runs to 14 residues. The CDR3 DNA reads TGTGCCAGCAGCACAGGGACAGCTGGAAACACCATATATTTT. Its translation is CASSTGTAGNTIYF. Supplemented by reference TRBV5-6 and TRBJ1-3, the full variable domain reads DAGVTQSPTHLIKTRGQQVTLRCSPKSGHDTVSWYQQALGQGPQFIFQYYEEEERQRGNFPDRFSGHQFPNYSSELNVNALLLGDSALYLCASSTGTAGNTIYFGEGSWLTVV.

This clone was counted a few times. The genes are TRBV5-4 and TRBJ1-4, with D perhaps TRBD1 (5 bases). Trimming removed 2 bases from V and 3 bases from J, with 11 bases in between. CDR1 is SGHNT, CDR2 YYREEE, per germline (reference sequence). CDR3 length: 15 amino acids. The CDR3 loop reads CASSLGGDSNEKLFF. The CDR3 coding sequence is TGTGCCAGCAGCTTAGGAGGGGACTCTAATGAAAAACTGTTTTTT. Full variable domain (rest looked up from reference TRBV5-4 and TRBJ1-4): ETGVTQSPTHLIKTRGQQVTLRCSSQSGHNTVSWYQQALGQGPQFIFQYYREEENGRGNFPPRFSGLQFPNYSSELNVNALELDDSALYLCASSLGGDSNEKLFFGSGTQLSVL.

The genes are TRBV6-1 and TRBJ1-1; D gene unclear. CDR1 MNHNS and CDR2 SASEGT come from the germline V gene. The length of the CDR3 is 11 residues. Trimming took off 8 bases at V and 3 bases at J, with 7 bases between the two ends. The CDR3 region has the DNA TGTGCCAGCGGCTACGACACTGAAGCTTTCTTT. Translating it yields CASGYDTEAFF.

CDR3 region: CASSQLTGGYNEQFF. The DNA of the CDR3 is TGCGCCAGCAGCCAACTGACAGGGGGGTACAATGAGCAGTTCTTC. The chain carries TRBV4-1 and TRBJ2-1; 9 bases align to TRBD1. The length of the CDR3 is 15 residues. Per the germline V gene, CDR1 is MGHRA and CDR2 is YSYEKL. V was clipped by 2 bases and J by 4 bases; unmatched bases: 3.

The chain joins TRBV10-3 to TRBJ2-2, with unresolved D. Germline V gene lookup returns CDR1 ENHRY and CDR2 SYGVKD. The germline V and J ends were trimmed by 6 bases and 1 base, with 12 bases remaining between them. The CDR3 spans 15 residues. CDR3 in DNA: TGTGCCATCAGCGAACCTACTCAGAACACCGGGGAGCTGTTTTTT. Protein sequence: CAISEPTQNTGELFF.

This chain connects TRBV29-1 to TRBJ2-1, with 9 bases fitting TRBD2. After removal of 1 base from V and 7 bases from J, the junction contained 2 bases not matched to a gene. CDR1 and CDR2 (germline): SQVTM, ANQGSEA. This CDR3 comprises 13 residues. The CDR3 region is CSVEGSGRNEQFF. CDR3 DNA: TGCAGCGTTGAAGGAAGCGGGAGGAATGAGCAGTTCTTC.

The gene calls are TRBV6-5 and TRBJ2-3; 7 bases fit TRBD1. Germline CDR1 is MNHEY and CDR2 is SVGAGI. The ends lost 4 bases at V and 13 bases at J; junction bases unmatched: 8. CDR3 size: 12 residues. CDR3: CASSSPGTVEYF. CDR3 nucleotides: TGTGCCAGCAGTTCCCCGGGGACAGTTGAGTATTTT.

Only a few counts were recorded for this clone. The chain employs TRBV6-6 and TRBJ1-2; 8 bases line up with TRBD1. This CDR3 comprises 16 residues. V shed 0 bases and J 4 bases; nucleotides not matched to a gene: 7. Germline loops: CDR1 MNHNY, CDR2 SVGAGI (reference sequence). CDR3 residues: CASSYSFRGHTYGYTF. In DNA form, the CDR3 reads TGTGCCAGCAGTTACTCGTTCAGGGGGCATACCTATGGCTACACCTTC.

This rearrangement joins TRBV6-5 to TRBJ1-5; no firm D call. The CDR3 contains 13 residues. The V gene lost 4 bases and the J gene lost 6 bases, with 10 bases spanning the gap. Germline lookup yields CDR1 MNHEY and CDR2 SVGAGI. CDR3 sequence reads: CASSSFPRQPQHF. CDR3 DNA sequence: TGTGCCAGCAGTTCATTCCCGCGTCAGCCCCAGCATTTT.

The chain couples TRBV19 to TRBJ2-3; D is possibly TRBD2 (5 bases). The CDR3 has 14 residues. Trimming took 3 bases from V and 0 from J, leaving 7 bases between them. The germline CDR1 and CDR2 sequences are LNHDA and SQIVND (reference sequence). The CDR3 DNA is TGTGCCAGTAGTATCCGGACTAGCACAGATACGCAGTATTTT. Translated, it gives CASSIRTSTDTQYF.

J is TRBJ2-7 and V is TRBV28; 9 bases map to TRBD1. Germline V gene data show CDR1 as MDHEN and CDR2 as SYDVKM. The CDR3 covers 14 residues. With 6 bases clipped from V and 3 bases from J, the junction kept 6 bases outside the gene matches. CDR3: CASRLGQGNYEQYF. Written as DNA, the CDR3 is TGTGCCAGCAGACTGGGACAGGGTAACTACGAGCAGTACTTC.

The V and J genes are TRBV28 and TRBJ2-7; D gene unclear. Germline V gene data show CDR1 as MDHEN and CDR2 as SYDVKM. CDR3 length equals 14 residues. The V end was cut by 10 bases, the J end by 2 bases, with 18 bases between. CDR3 residues: CAIPDPTIAYEQYF. CDR3 DNA sequence: TGTGCCATCCCGGACCCCACAATAGCCTACGAGCAGTACTTC.

J is TRBJ1-2 and V is TRBV25-1; 11 nucleotides align to TRBD1. The V gene's germline CDR1 is MGHDK and CDR2 SYGVNS. The CDR3 is 15 amino acids. Germline trimming cut 4 bases from V and 2 bases from J; bases unmatched to any gene: 3. The CDR3 sequence is CASSGRTGGNYGYTF. The CDR3 DNA reads TGTGCCAGCAGTGGAAGGACAGGGGGCAACTATGGCTACACCTTC.

The rearrangement links TRBV21-1 to TRBJ1-5; the table calls TRBD1, which could not be checked here. TRBV21-1 is shown as a pseudogene. The CDR3 is 16 residues long. CDR3 sequence: CASSSQGIYSNQPQHF. As DNA, the CDR3 is TGTGCCAGCAGCAGTCAGGGAATCTATAGCAATCAGCCCCAGCATTTT.

The rearrangement joins TRBV5-1 to TRBJ1-6; D is unresolved. Germline V gives CDR1 SGHRS, CDR2 YFSETQ. This CDR3 contains 14 residues. The ends were cut back, 0 bases at V and 6 bases at J, with 7 bases in the middle. The CDR3, as DNA: TGCGCCAGCAGCTTGGGTTCCGGTAATTCACCCCTCCACTTT. It translates to CASSLGSGNSPLHF.

The CDR3 loop reads CASTWGHNQPQHF. The CDR3 nucleotides read TGTGCCAGCACGTGGGGTCACAATCAGCCCCAGCATTTT. The chain employs TRBV6-1 and TRBJ1-5; D not certain. Trimming cost V 7 bases and J 3 bases, with 10 bases left between them. The CDR3 runs to 13 residues. The V gene's germline CDR1 is MNHNS and CDR2 SASEGT.

This clone was seen just once. This chain uses TRBV10-3 with TRBJ1-2, with 9 bases that match TRBD1. The J segment lost 8 bases and the V segment lost 8 bases, leaving 9 bases of the junction unmatched. In germline, CDR1 is ENHRY, CDR2 SYGVKD. The CDR3 length is 13 residues. In DNA, the CDR3 is TGTGCCATCTCCGGGACAGGGTCGGAAGGCTACACCTTC. This sequence encodes CAISGTGSEGYTF.

In its sample, this clone was seen a few times. The V gene is TRBV27, the J gene TRBJ2-7, with D perhaps assigned TRBD1 or TRBD2 (5 bases each). Germline V gene lookup returns CDR1 MNHEY and CDR2 SMNVEV (reference sequence). V lost 3 bases and J lost 7, with 19 bases in between. The CDR3 runs to 15 residues. Here the CDR3 DNA reads TGTGCCAGCAGTTTCCTTTCCGGGGCCATCTGGGAGCAGTACTTC. It translates to CASSFLSGAIWEQYF.

This clone came up a few times. The rearrangement links TRBV5-1 to TRBJ2-5; D could derive from TRBD1 or TRBD2 (5 bases each). Germline V gives CDR1 SGHRS, CDR2 YFSETQ. The CDR3 length is 15 residues. V was cut by 0 bases and J by 5 bases, with 14 bases left in between. CDR3 in DNA: TGCGCCAGCAGCTTGGCCGAGGGGCCGAGGGAGACCCAGTACTTC. As protein: CASSLAEGPRETQYF.

This chain uses TRBV10-1 with TRBJ2-1; TRBD2 might be the D (5 bases). The CDR3 consists of 14 residues. The germline V gene has CDR1 WNHNN and CDR2 SYGVQD (reference sequence). The V and J ends lost 6 bases and 5 bases respectively, with 14 bases between them. This CDR3 reads CASSQQTGDNEQFF. CDR3 nucleotide sequence: TGCGCCAGCAGCCAACAGACCGGGGACAATGAGCAGTTCTTC.

The rearrangement uses TRBV28 and TRBJ2-7; 7 nucleotides align to TRBD2. This CDR3 is 15 amino acids long. After removal of 3 bases from V and 2 bases from J, the junction contained 7 bases not matched to a gene. From germline, CDR1 is MDHEN and CDR2 SYDVKM. CDR3 loop: CASSLSGMGTYEQYF. The DNA of the CDR3 is TGTGCCAGCAGTTTGAGCGGGATGGGGACCTACGAGCAGTACTTC.

The chain links TRBV7-3 to TRBJ2-7; 11 nucleotides line up with TRBD2. CDR1 SGHTA and CDR2 FQGTGA come from the germline V gene. V was pared by 5 bases and J by 6 bases, with 21 bases of the junction left unmatched. CDR3 length: 19 amino acids. In nucleotides, the CDR3 is TGTGCCAGCAGCCTAGACCCCCGTTTCCTAGCGGGAGGTATCGGCGAGCAGTACTTC. Translating gives CASSLDPRFLAGGIGEQYF.

The V and J genes are TRBV21-1 and TRBJ1-4; the D call in the table, TRBD1, was not verified against the DNA. TRBV21-1 is given as a pseudogene. This CDR3 has 15 residues. The CDR3 sequence is CASSSQGSTNEKLFF. The CDR3, as DNA: TGTGCCAGCAGCTCACAGGGTTCAACTAATGAAAAACTGTTTTTT.

The chain couples TRBV7-9 to TRBJ1-2, with D hard to call. V lost 4 bases and J 0 bases, leaving 21 bases between the germline ends. This CDR3 region has 18 residues. Germline CDR1 and CDR2: SEHNR and FQNEAQ (reference sequence). The CDR3, as DNA: TGTGCCAGCAGCTCCGGGTGGGCAGGCGACGAAGCTAACTATGGCTACACCTTC. Its protein is CASSSGWAGDEANYGYTF. The full variable domain, with the rest looked up from reference TRBV7-9 and TRBJ1-2, is DTGVSQNPRHKITKRGQNVTFRCDPISEHNRLYWYRQTLGQGPEFLTYFQNEAQLEKSRLLSDRFSAERPKGSFSTLEIQRTEQGDSAMYLCASSSGWAGDEANYGYTFGSGTRLTVV.